Included here is one T cell receptor (beta chain) sequence, with context. In the original workflow: Cell counts per sample came from amplifying reference gene primers. Here immunoSEQ multiplex PCR was the method, and the copy in TCRdb shows in-frame clones only, minus some. V and J calls and clone size are copied from that table; D and trimming were computed from the DNA. The sample has about 63,000 clones, about 91% seen once. These data belong to a study of blood T cell repertoires in COVID-19. Overall study: COVID-19 samples collected from the United States, Italy and Spain covered acute and convalescent phases. Sample material is recorded as cDNA or gDNA derived from T cells, B-cell-depleted T cells, or PBMCs.

V was clipped by 5 bases and J by 3 bases; unmatched bases: 4. Germline V gives CDR1 MDHEN, CDR2 SYDVKM. CDR3 length: 16 amino acids. The specimen was peripheral blood. V is TRBV28 and J is TRBJ2-1, with 13 nucleotides matching TRBD2. This sequence was found in a man over 45 with active COVID-19. The CDR3 coding sequence is TGTGCCAGCAGTATCTGGACTAGCGGGAGCTACAATGAGCAGTTCTTC. Translation: CASSIWTSGSYNEQFF.